This T cell receptor beta chain was sequenced in a study of blood T cell repertoires in COVID-19. The CDR3 is 16 amino acids. Germline CDR1 and CDR2: LNHDA and SQIVND (reference sequence). V shed 4 bases, J shed 3 bases, and the junction held 6 bases outside the gene matches. As originally analysed: Counts of nucleated cells, estimated from reference gene primer amplification, were obtained. The data were produced by immunoSEQ multiplex PCR, yet TCRdb's version contains in-frame clones alone and is incomplete. V, J and clone size were drawn from that table, and D and trimming were deduced from the DNA. The sample has about 26,000 clones, roughly 88% seen once.

The sequence was obtained from a human donor in a cohort sampled during active COVID-19. Sample: peripheral blood. The chain joins TRBV19 to TRBJ2-6, with 7 bases aligning to TRBD1. The CDR3 loop is CASSRAGGGGANVLTF. The DNA of the CDR3 is TGTGCCAGTAGTAGGGCAGGGGGTGGTGGGGCCAACGTCCTGACTTTC.